The subject of this entry is one T cell receptor (beta chain). Its antigen is not known. The sample comes from a study of radiation and T cells in renal cell carcinoma. Study-wide points: In blood, top tumor clones expanded by 2 weeks, shrinking by 4. Pretreatment tumor biopsies were lacking, so baseline clonotypes are unknown.

Sequencing used immunoSEQ multiplex PCR; TCRdb keeps in-frame clones, though not all of them. This sample has some 97,000 clones, with 84% found just once. The CDR3 sequence is 16 residues long. Between the trimmed V and J ends, which lost 5 bases and 4 bases, there was a span of 19 bases. Germline CDR1 is MGHDK and CDR2 is SYGVNS. The time point here: blood 4 weeks post-SBRT, at nephrectomy. Sample treatment: 15 Gy SBRT to primary tumor, nephrectomy 4 weeks later. Nephrectomy followed 15 Gy stereotactic body radiation by 4 weeks. Radiation-treated patients gave blood at baseline, week 2 and week 4. The clonotype comes from a man aged 55 to 70 with renal cell carcinoma. This chain joins TRBV25-1 and TRBJ2-3; D is possibly TRBD2 (7 bases). Sample: blood, taken from a patient whose treatment included radiotherapy and nephrectomy. The CDR3 here is CASSSLGGARADTQYF. The CDR3 DNA sequence: TGTGCCAGCAGTTCACTAGGGGGGGCGAGGGCAGATACGCAGTATTTT. Drawing the rest from reference TRBV25-1 and TRBJ2-3, the complete variable domain is EADIYQTPRYLVIGTGKKITLECSQTMGHDKMYWYQQDPGMELHLIHYSYGVNSTEKGDLSSESTVSRIRTEHFPLTLESARPSHTSQYLCASSSLGGARADTQYFGPGTRLTVL.